This T cell receptor (beta chain) was captured by sequencing in a study of a mutant IDH1 vaccine in newly diagnosed glioma. Study background: Every participant had undergone radiotherapy, temozolomide, or both before, and most underwent both.

The time point is: week 11, during vaccination. In the vaccine, a single dose held 300 ug of the mutant IDH1 20-mer peptide, along with topical imiquimod. Worth noting for this clone: Its antigen is not identified.

Deletions cut 3 bases from V and 4 bases from J, with 12 bases between. This CDR3 is built from 14 residues. The germline CDR1 and CDR2 sequences are SGHAT and FQNNGV. This table comes from immunoSEQ multiplex PCR, and its TCRdb copy is limited to in-frame clones, with some not included. The sample includes fewer than 45,000 clones, 80% to 85% of them seen just once. The V and J genes are TRBV11-2 and TRBJ1-2, with D possibly being TRBD1 (6 bases). The sequencing here drew on PBMCs, taken from a glioma patient whose treatment included an IDH1 peptide vaccine. The clonotype comes from a man aged 35-49 years with glioma. The CDR3 is CASSFGGRGYGYTF. The CDR3, as DNA: TGTGCCAGCAGCTTTGGGGGGCGGGGCTATGGCTACACCTTC.